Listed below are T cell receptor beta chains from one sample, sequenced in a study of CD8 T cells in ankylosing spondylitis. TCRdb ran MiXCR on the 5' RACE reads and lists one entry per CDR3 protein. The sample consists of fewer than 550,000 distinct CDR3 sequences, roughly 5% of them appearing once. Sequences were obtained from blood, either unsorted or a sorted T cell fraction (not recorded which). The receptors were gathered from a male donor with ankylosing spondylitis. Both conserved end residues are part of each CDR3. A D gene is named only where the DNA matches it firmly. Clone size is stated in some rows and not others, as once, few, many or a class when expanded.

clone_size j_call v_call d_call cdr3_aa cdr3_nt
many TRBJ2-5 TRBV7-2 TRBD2 CASSPTREAQTQYF TGTGCCAGCAGCCCGACCCGGGAGGCGCAGACCCAGTACTTC
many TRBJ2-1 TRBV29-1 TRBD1 CSAEDRGVGNEQFF TGCAGCGCTGAGGACAGGGGGGTCGGAAATGAGCAGTTCTTC
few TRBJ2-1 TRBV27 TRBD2 CASSSLRGGYNEQFF TGTGCCAGCAGTTCCCTACGGGGGGGGTACAATGAGCAGTTCTTC
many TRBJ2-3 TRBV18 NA CASSPDTDTQYF TGTGCCAGCAGCCCGGACACAGATACGCAGTATTTT
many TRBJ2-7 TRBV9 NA CASSPGNTLYEQYF TGTGCCAGCAGCCCAGGAAACACCCTCTACGAGCAGTACTTC
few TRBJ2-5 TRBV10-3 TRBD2 CAISRGVGSETQYF TGTGCCATCAGCCGGGGGGTCGGGTCGGAGACCCAGTACTTC
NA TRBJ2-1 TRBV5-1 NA CASSPTRVNEQFF TGCGCCAGCAGCCCTACTAGGGTCAATGAGCAGTTCTTC
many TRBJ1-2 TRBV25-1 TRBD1 CASRTGRGYTF TGTGCCAGCAGGACAGGGCGGGGCTACACCTTC
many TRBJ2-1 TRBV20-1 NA CSAAYLSEQFF TGCAGTGCTGCTTATCTTTCTGAGCAGTTCTTC
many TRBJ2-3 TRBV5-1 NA CASSFRKSSTDTQYF TGCGCCAGCAGCTTTCGTAAATCTAGCACAGATACGCAGTATTTT
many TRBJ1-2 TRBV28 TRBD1 CASTRDRTGGGYGYTF TGTGCCAGCACCCGGGACAGGACCGGGGGGGGATATGGCTACACCTTC
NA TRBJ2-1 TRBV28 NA CASQTLSRANEQFF TGTGCCAGTCAGACACTTTCTCGCGCCAATGAGCAGTTCTTC
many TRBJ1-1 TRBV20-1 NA CSARTRRFENTEAFF TGCAGTGCACGTACCCGGAGATTCGAGAACACTGAAGCTTTCTTT
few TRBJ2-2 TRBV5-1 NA CASSGRDPSLTGELFF TGCGCCAGCAGCGGCCGGGACCCCTCGCTCACCGGGGAGCTGTTTTTT
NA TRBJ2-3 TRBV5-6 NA CAIGPGSSDTQYF TGTGCCATCGGCCCCGGGTCATCGGATACGCAGTATTTT
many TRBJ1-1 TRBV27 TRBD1 CASSARTGAGGTFF TGTGCCAGCAGTGCCCGGACAGGGGCCGGTGGAACTTTCTTT
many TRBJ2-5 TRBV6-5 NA CASSSFGRRQETQYF TGTGCCAGCAGTTCCTTTGGGAGACGCCAAGAGACCCAGTACTTC
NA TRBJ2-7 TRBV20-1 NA CSARDGRGNPYEQYF TGCAGTGCTAGAGACGGCAGGGGCAACCCCTACGAGCAGTACTTC
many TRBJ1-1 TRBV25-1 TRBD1 CASPDRVRANTEAFF TGTGCCAGCCCGGACAGGGTAAGAGCGAACACTGAAGCTTTCTTT
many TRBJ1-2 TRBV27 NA CASSLGGDSGYTF TGTGCCAGCAGTTTAGGGGGGGATAGCGGCTACACCTTC
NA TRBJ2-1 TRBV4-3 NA CASSQTVWESSYNEQFF TGCGCCAGCAGCCAAACGGTCTGGGAAAGCTCCTACAATGAGCAGTTCTTC
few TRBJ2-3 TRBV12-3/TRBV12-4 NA CACSLASGVWSRTDTQYF TGTGCCTGCAGTTTAGCGTCGGGGGTGTGGAGTCGGACAGATACGCAGTATTTT
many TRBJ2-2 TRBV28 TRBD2 CASSLVSSGAGELFF TGTGCCAGCAGTTTAGTGTCTAGCGGCGCCGGGGAGCTGTTTTTT
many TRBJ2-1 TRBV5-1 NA CASSLVQGGNEQFF TGCGCCAGCAGCTTGGTTCAGGGCGGGAATGAGCAGTTCTTC
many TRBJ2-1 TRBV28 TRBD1 CASSSGQGEEQFF TGTGCCAGCAGTTCAGGACAGGGCGAAGAGCAGTTCTTC
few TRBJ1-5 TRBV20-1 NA CSARDNGKGTKDQPQHF TGCAGTGCTAGAGATAATGGGAAGGGGACAAAAGATCAGCCCCAGCATTTT
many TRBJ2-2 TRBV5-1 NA CASSQSTGELFF TGCGCCAGCAGCCAGAGTACCGGGGAGCTGTTTTTT
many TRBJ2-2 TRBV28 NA CASSPSDRINTGELFF TGTGCCAGCAGTCCCTCGGACAGAATTAACACCGGGGAGCTGTTTTTT
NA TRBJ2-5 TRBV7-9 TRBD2 CASSAGTSALETQYF TGTGCCAGCAGCGCCGGGACTAGTGCTTTGGAGACCCAGTACTTC
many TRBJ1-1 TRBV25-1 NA CASSEGPGAGAEAFF TGTGCCAGCAGTGAGGGGCCAGGGGCAGGAGCCGAAGCTTTCTTT
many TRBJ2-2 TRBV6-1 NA CASGSLAVKSNGELFF TGTGCCAGCGGATCCCTTGCCGTTAAATCCAACGGGGAGCTGTTTTTT
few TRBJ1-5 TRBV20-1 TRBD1 CSARARDSTNQPQHF TGCAGTGCTAGGGCTCGGGACAGCACAAATCAGCCCCAGCATTTT